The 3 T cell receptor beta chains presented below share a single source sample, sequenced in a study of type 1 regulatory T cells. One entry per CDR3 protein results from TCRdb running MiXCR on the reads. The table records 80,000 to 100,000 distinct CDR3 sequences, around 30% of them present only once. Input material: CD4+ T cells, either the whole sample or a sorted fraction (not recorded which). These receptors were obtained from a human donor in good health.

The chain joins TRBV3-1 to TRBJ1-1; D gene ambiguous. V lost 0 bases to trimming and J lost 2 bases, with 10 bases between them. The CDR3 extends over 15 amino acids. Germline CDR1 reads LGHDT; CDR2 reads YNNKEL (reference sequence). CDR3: CASSQDSGSNTEAFF. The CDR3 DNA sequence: TGTGCCAGCAGCCAAGATTCAGGATCTAACACTGAAGCTTTCTTT.

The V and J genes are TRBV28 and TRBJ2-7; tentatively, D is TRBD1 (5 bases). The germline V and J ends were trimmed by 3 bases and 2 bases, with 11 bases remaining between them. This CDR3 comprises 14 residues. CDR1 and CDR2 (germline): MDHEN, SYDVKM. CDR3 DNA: TGTGCCAGCAGTTTCTACTGGGGCGCCTACGAGCAGTACTTC. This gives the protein CASSFYWGAYEQYF.

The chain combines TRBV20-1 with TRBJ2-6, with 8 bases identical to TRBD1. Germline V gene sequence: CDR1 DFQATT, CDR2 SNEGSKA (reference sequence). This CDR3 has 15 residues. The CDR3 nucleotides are TGCGGCGCACAGGGGGAACGGCCTGGGGCCAACGTCCTGACTTTC. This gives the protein CGAQGERPGANVLTF.